The 16 T cell receptor beta chains below were found in one sample sequenced in a study of cytomegalovirus exposure and HLA in healthy donors. PCR primers comprised 60 Vbeta and 13 Jbeta primers. Data came from immunoSEQ multiplex PCR; TCRdb stores just in-frame clones and leaves some out. The sample records about 140,000 clones, around four fifths being singletons. Source material: PBMCs. The receptor set was obtained from a woman between 40 and 50 years old in good health and CMV-seronegative.

CDR3 region: CASSLVAGAPKYSDNEQFF. The CDR3 DNA reads as TGTGCCAGCAGCTTAGTTGCGGGAGCTCCGAAGTACAGCGACAATGAGCAGTTCTTC. The V call is TRBV7-9, the J call TRBJ2-1; 7 bases are shared with TRBD2. The CDR3 runs 19 residues. With V trimmed by 1 base and J by 5 bases, 17 bases remained unmatched. Germline CDR1 reads SEHNR; CDR2 reads FQNEAQ (reference sequence).

This clone was observed a handful of times. The chain couples TRBV29-1 to TRBJ2-7; TRBD1 aligns across 7 bases. The CDR3 is 13 amino acids. Germline values: CDR1 SQVTM, CDR2 ANQGSEA. J was trimmed by 5 bases and V by 4 bases; bases with no gene match: 8. Here the CDR3 reads CSVATGHRHEQYF. The CDR3 region has the DNA TGCAGCGTTGCGACAGGGCATCGGCACGAGCAGTACTTC.

The chain carries TRBV7-9 and TRBJ2-7; D call uncertain. This CDR3 region has 14 residues. V was shortened by 1 base and J by 4 bases, with 11 bases between the two germline ends. The germline CDR1 and CDR2 sequences are SEHNR and FQNEAQ (reference sequence). The CDR3 loop is CASSLVTTDYEQYF. Here the CDR3 DNA reads TGTGCCAGCAGCTTAGTTACAACAGATTACGAGCAGTACTTC.

CDR3 sequence reads: CASSYSGGATEAFF. DNA of the CDR3: TGTGCCAGCAGTTACTCCGGGGGAGCCACTGAAGCTTTCTTT. V gene TRBV6-5 combines with J gene TRBJ1-1, with D possibly TRBD1 on 5 matching bases. This CDR3 comprises 14 residues. The V end lost 0 bases, the J end lost 4 bases, and 9 bases lay between the germline ends. Germline lookup yields CDR1 MNHEY and CDR2 SVGAGI.

This clone was found once. The chain carries TRBV19 and TRBJ2-1; 9 bases line up with TRBD2. Unmatched junction bases numbered 5, after V lost 5 bases and J lost 3 bases. There are 15 residues in the CDR3. Germline-derived CDR1 and CDR2 are LNHDA and SQIVND (reference sequence). The CDR3 bases are TGTGCCAGTAGTTGGGGTAGCGGGAGCTACAATGAGCAGTTCTTC. This gives the protein CASSWGSGSYNEQFF.

This chain links TRBV5-6 with TRBJ1-1; D not certain. Trimming stripped 4 bases from V and 6 bases from J, with 10 bases between. The CDR3 extends over 12 amino acids. Germline V gene lookup returns CDR1 SGHDT and CDR2 YYEEEE. CDR3 nucleotide sequence: TGTGCCAGCAGCGACTTTCCCTCTGAAGCTTTCTTT. Its translation is CASSDFPSEAFF.

The CDR3 DNA is TGTGCCAGCAGCCCTGGGGTTGGACTAATCTACAATGAGCAGTTCTTC. Its protein is CASSPGVGLIYNEQFF. The chain has TRBV4-2 and TRBJ2-1, with a possible D match to TRBD2 (6 bases). V was trimmed by 4 bases and J by 3 bases, leaving 16 bases between them. Germline CDR1 reads LGHNA; CDR2 reads YNFKEQ. The CDR3 has 16 amino acids.

This clone was observed once. V usage is TRBV9 and J usage is TRBJ1-1; no reliable D call. The CDR3 spans 14 residues. V lost 3 bases and J 0 bases, leaving 9 bases between the germline ends. Germline V gives CDR1 SGDLS, CDR2 YYNGEE. Here the CDR3 DNA reads TGTGCCAGCAGCGGTAGTTTGATGAACACTGAAGCTTTCTTT. Protein: CASSGSLMNTEAFF.

The chain carries TRBV2 and TRBJ2-1; the D gene is possibly TRBD2 (5 bases). The CDR3 runs to 15 residues. The V gene lost 8 bases and the J gene lost 8 bases, with 22 bases spanning the gap. Per the germline V gene, CDR1 is SNHLY and CDR2 is FYNNEI. The CDR3 loop reads CASSEVQTGLDEQFF. As DNA, the CDR3 is TGTGCCAGCTCCGAAGTACAGACCGGACTGGATGAGCAGTTCTTC.

V and J are TRBV28 and TRBJ2-1, with 8 nucleotides matching TRBD1. The CDR3 consists of 16 residues. CDR1 is MDHEN, CDR2 SYDVKM, per germline. With 1 base clipped from V and 8 bases from J, the junction kept 10 bases outside the gene matches. The chain's CDR3 is CASSLLGTGNRDEQFF. The CDR3 DNA reads as TGTGCCAGCAGTTTATTGGGGACAGGCAATCGGGATGAGCAGTTCTTC.

V and J are TRBV28 and TRBJ2-5, with 7 bases matching TRBD1. The V gene's germline CDR1 is MDHEN and CDR2 SYDVKM. CDR3 length equals 17 residues. After removal of 6 bases from V and 0 bases from J, the junction contained 13 bases not matched to a gene. CDR3 amino acids: CASSITGAVKYQETQYF. Written as DNA, the CDR3 is TGTGCCAGCAGCATAACAGGGGCAGTAAAGTACCAAGAGACCCAGTACTTC. Full variable domain (outside the CDR3, taken from reference TRBV28 and TRBJ2-5): DVKVTQSSRYLVKRTGEKVFLECVQDMDHENMFWYRQDPGLGLRLIYFSYDVKMKEKGDIPEGYSVSREKKERFSLILESASTNQTSMYLCASSITGAVKYQETQYFGPGTRLLVL.

This chain links TRBV7-9 with TRBJ2-7, with 8 bases fitting TRBD1. The CDR3 length is 15 residues. V shed 8 bases and J 0 bases; nucleotides not matched to a gene: 9. Germline V CDR1 and CDR2: SEHNR, FQNEAQ (reference sequence). Here the CDR3 reads CASGAGGLGSYEQYF. The CDR3 bases are TGTGCCAGCGGGGCAGGGGGCCTCGGCTCCTACGAGCAGTACTTC.

The CDR3 DNA sequence: TGCGCCAGCAGCCAAGATGGAGGTGGACTAGCGGAGAGTGGGTCCTACAATGAGCAGTTCTTC. It yields the protein CASSQDGGGLAESGSYNEQFF. The chain links TRBV4-3 to TRBJ2-1; 10 bases line up with TRBD2. The CDR3 extends over 21 amino acids. V lost 0 bases and J lost 1; bases outside the gene matches: 15. Germline V gene data show CDR1 as LGHNA and CDR2 as YSLEER.

This clone showed up just a few times. The chain carries TRBV27 and TRBJ1-1; 9 nucleotides match TRBD1. The CDR3 sequence is 13 residues long. Germline values: CDR1 MNHEY, CDR2 SMNVEV (reference sequence). V shed 9 bases, J shed 3 bases, and the junction held 5 bases outside the gene matches. The DNA of the CDR3 is TGTGCCAGTTGGGGACAGGGTTACACTGAAGCTTTCTTT. It codes for CASWGQGYTEAFF.

This clone was counted only a few times. The V gene is TRBV28, the J gene TRBJ2-7; maybe TRBD2 (5 bases). V gave up 4 bases and J gave up 6 bases, with 16 bases separating them. The CDR3 sequence is 14 residues long. Germline V lookup: CDR1 MDHEN, CDR2 SYDVKM. This CDR3 reads CASSSGYLTSEQYF. CDR3 coding DNA: TGTGCCAGCAGTTCGGGTTACCTCACTAGCGAGCAGTACTTC. The full variable domain, with the rest looked up from reference TRBV28 and TRBJ2-7, is DVKVTQSSRYLVKRTGEKVFLECVQDMDHENMFWYRQDPGLGLRLIYFSYDVKMKEKGDIPEGYSVSREKKERFSLILESASTNQTSMYLCASSSGYLTSEQYFGPGTRLTVT.

J is TRBJ1-2 and V is TRBV5-6, with 12 bases fitting TRBD1. CDR3 length: 16 amino acids. Germline assignment: CDR1 SGHDT and CDR2 YYEEEE. After removal of 3 bases from V and 8 bases from J, the junction contained 11 bases not matched to a gene. The CDR3 sequence: CASSWGGGQGAGGYTF. The CDR3 nucleotides are TGTGCCAGCAGCTGGGGCGGGGGACAGGGGGCAGGAGGCTACACCTTC. Combining the CDR3 with reference TRBV5-6 and TRBJ1-2 gives the whole variable domain DAGVTQSPTHLIKTRGQQVTLRCSPKSGHDTVSWYQQALGQGPQFIFQYYEEEERQRGNFPDRFSGHQFPNYSSELNVNALLLGDSALYLCASSWGGGQGAGGYTFGSGTRLTVV.